These T cell receptor beta chains were read from a single sample in a study of regulatory T cells in long-lasting Graves disease. In TCRdb, the multiplex PCR reads were re-called with MiXCR into one record per CDR3 protein. This repertoire shows a few hundred thousand distinct CDR3 sequences, 20% to 25% found once; its top ten account for approximately 27%. The source material was peripheral blood mononuclear cells (PBMCs), sampled when the disease was refractory, from a patient treated with antithyroid drugs. The receptors derive from a woman aged 40 to 55 with Graves disease. CDR3s include the opening cysteine and the closing phenylalanine or tryptophan. The D gene is left open where the match is weak. A row's size may be missing; if present it is once, few, many or a size class.

V: TRBV24-1
size: many
J: TRBJ2-4
D: TRBD1
CDR3: CATISDRAPDPAKNIQYF
DNA: TGTGCCACCATCTCGGACAGGGCGCCGGACCCAGCCAAAAACATTCAGTACTTC

V: TRBV6-5
size: many
J: TRBJ1-1
D: NA
CDR3: CASSYIPGIRRIHTEAFF
DNA: TGTGCCAGCAGTTACATTCCCGGGATACGCAGGATTCACACTGAAGCTTTCTTT

V: TRBV27
size: NA
J: TRBJ2-7
D: NA
CDR3: CASSRWGIAKSSYEQYF
DNA: TGTGCCAGCAGCCGCTGGGGTATAGCGAAGAGCTCCTACGAGCAGTACTTC

V: TRBV11-2
size: few
J: TRBJ1-3
D: NA
CDR3: CASSPYQRFSGNTIYF
DNA: TGTGCCAGCAGCCCGTACCAGCGGTTCTCTGGAAACACCATATATTTT

V: TRBV13
size: few
J: TRBJ2-7
D: TRBD1
CDR3: CASSSGTGGRYEQYF
DNA: TGTGCCAGCAGCTCCGGGACAGGGGGCCGCTACGAGCAGTACTTC

V: TRBV28
size: few
J: TRBJ2-1
D: NA
CDR3: CASSPLASPYNEQFF
DNA: TGTGCCAGCAGTCCTTTAGCGTCTCCCTACAATGAGCAGTTCTTC

V: TRBV7-2
size: many
J: TRBJ2-7
D: NA
CDR3: CASSAGDLSSYEQYF
DNA: TGTGCCAGCAGCGCAGGGGACTTAAGCTCCTACGAGCAGTACTTC

V: TRBV28
size: many
J: TRBJ2-7
D: TRBD2
CDR3: CASSSPNYRTSGPGEQYF
DNA: TGTGCCAGCAGTTCCCCTAATTACAGGACTAGCGGCCCCGGCGAGCAGTACTTC

V: TRBV19
size: few
J: TRBJ2-6
D: TRBD2
CDR3: CASSISGAGANVLTF
DNA: TGTGCCAGTAGTATCAGCGGGGCTGGGGCCAACGTCCTGACTTTC

V: TRBV27
size: few
J: TRBJ2-7
D: TRBD2
CDR3: CASQIAGGAYEQYF
DNA: TGTGCCAGCCAAATAGCGGGTGGCGCCTACGAGCAGTACTTC

V: TRBV15
size: many
J: TRBJ2-5
D: NA
CDR3: CATSRYKGQYGLAETQYF
DNA: TGTGCCACCAGCAGGTACAAAGGGCAGTATGGGCTGGCAGAGACCCAGTACTTC

V: TRBV28
size: many
J: TRBJ2-7
D: TRBD2
CDR3: CASKGLAGHYEQYF
DNA: TGTGCCAGCAAAGGTCTAGCGGGACACTACGAGCAGTACTTC

V: TRBV6-5
size: many
J: TRBJ2-5
D: NA
CDR3: CASSYSAVQETQYF
DNA: TGTGCCAGCAGTTACAGCGCAGTCCAAGAGACCCAGTACTTC

V: TRBV24-1
size: many
J: TRBJ2-5
D: NA
CDR3: CATSGVGTETQYF
DNA: TGTGCCACCAGCGGGGTGGGGACAGAGACCCAGTACTTC

V: TRBV29-1
size: NA
J: TRBJ2-3
D: NA
CDR3: CSVAFGSGFTDTQYF
DNA: TGCAGCGTTGCCTTTGGGAGCGGATTCACAGATACGCAGTATTTT

V: TRBV7-2
size: many
J: TRBJ1-2
D: NA
CDR3: CASSLGLGAWGYTF
DNA: TGTGCCAGCAGCTTAGGTCTGGGGGCATGGGGCTACACCTTC

V: TRBV9
size: many
J: TRBJ1-1
D: NA
CDR3: CASRVSPGGNTEAFF
DNA: TGTGCCAGCAGAGTCAGCCCAGGAGGGAACACTGAAGCTTTCTTT